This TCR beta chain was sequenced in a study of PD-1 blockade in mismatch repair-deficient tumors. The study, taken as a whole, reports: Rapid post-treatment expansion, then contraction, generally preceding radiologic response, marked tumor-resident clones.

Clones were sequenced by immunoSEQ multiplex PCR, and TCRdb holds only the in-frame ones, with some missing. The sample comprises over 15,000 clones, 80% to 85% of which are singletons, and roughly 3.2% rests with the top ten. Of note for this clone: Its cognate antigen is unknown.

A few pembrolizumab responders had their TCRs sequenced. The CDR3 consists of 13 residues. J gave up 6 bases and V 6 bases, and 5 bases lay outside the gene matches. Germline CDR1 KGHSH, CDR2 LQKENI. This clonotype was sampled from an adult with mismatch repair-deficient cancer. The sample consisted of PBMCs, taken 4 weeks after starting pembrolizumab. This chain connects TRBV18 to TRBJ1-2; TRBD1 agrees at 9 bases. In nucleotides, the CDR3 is TGTGCCAGCTCCCAGGGACAGGGAAATGGCTACACCTTC. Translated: CASSQGQGNGYTF.